This T cell receptor beta chain was retrieved from a study of shared clonotypes between healthy human individuals. Only in-frame clones appear in the TCRdb table, and some are missing; sequencing was by immunoSEQ multiplex PCR. The sample holds 1.6 million or so clones, approximately 96% seen once. V was trimmed by 6 bases and J by 7 bases, leaving 19 bases between them. Per the germline V gene, CDR1 is MNHNS and CDR2 is SASEGT. This CDR3 spans 14 amino acids. The chain carries TRBV6-1 and TRBJ2-7; tentatively, D is TRBD1 (6 bases). This receptor was taken from a man aged 25 to 40 in good health. The sequenced sample was naive CD4+ T cells sorted from blood. The subset is: CD45RA+ positively selected. In nucleotides, the CDR3 is TGTGCCAGCAGCCTATTACAGGGATCTGGAGAGCAGTACTTC. Protein product: CASSLLQGSGEQYF.